This T cell receptor beta chain emerged from a study of Graves' ophthalmopathy and Graves' hyperthyroidism. Clinical symptoms, serum thyroxine, TRAb, thyroid ultrasound and orbital computed tomography were relied on for diagnosis. General study points: The 13-signature model separated ophthalmopathy from stable hyperthyroidism at around 90% sensitivity and roughly 83% specificity. A majority of expanded thyroid clonotypes exceeding 0.001 frequency were likewise present in blood.

This clonotype occurred a few times. Its matching antigen is unknown. V trimming: 7 bases; J trimming: 3 bases; junction bases outside the gene matches: 7. The CDR3 consists of 14 residues. Amplification from RNA transcripts yielded the TCR beta CDR3 regions. Investigators did first-round RT-PCR with HTBI primers, then second-round multiplex PCR. One entry per CDR3 protein results from TCRdb running MiXCR on the multiplex PCR reads. The sample yields under 350,000 distinct CDR3 sequences, roughly 15% seen once. The receptor comes from an adult man with Graves' ophthalmopathy. The genes are TRBV12-3 or TRBV12-4 and TRBJ2-5; 8 bases are a match to TRBD2. The sequenced material came from peripheral blood. The DNA of the CDR3 is TGTGCCAGCACTCTGGCGGGGGGCGAAGAGACCCAGTACTTC. Translating gives CASTLAGGEETQYF.